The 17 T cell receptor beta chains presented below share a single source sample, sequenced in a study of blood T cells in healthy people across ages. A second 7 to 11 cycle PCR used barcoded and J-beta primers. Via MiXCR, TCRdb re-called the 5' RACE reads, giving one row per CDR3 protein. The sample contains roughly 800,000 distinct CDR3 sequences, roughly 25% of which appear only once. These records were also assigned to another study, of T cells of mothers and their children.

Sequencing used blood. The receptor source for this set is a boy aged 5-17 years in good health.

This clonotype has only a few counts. CDR3: CASSLKFNRAPDTQYF. The CDR3 region has the DNA TGTGCCAGCAGTTTAAAGTTTAACAGGGCCCCAGATACGCAGTATTTT. The V gene is TRBV27, the J gene TRBJ2-3; D is perhaps TRBD1 (6 bases). This CDR3 comprises 16 residues. Germline CDR1 is MNHEY and CDR2 is SMNVEV (reference sequence). Trimming removed 2 bases from V and 4 bases from J, with 16 bases in between.

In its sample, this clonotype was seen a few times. CDR3: CSAHPPLIETQYF. In DNA form, the CDR3 reads TGCAGTGCCCATCCCCCTTTGATAGAGACCCAGTACTTC. The genes are TRBV20-1 and TRBJ2-7; D uncertain. Gene TRBJ2-5 matches the end of the DNA better, so the J call may be wrong. The CDR3 contains 13 residues. Germline V lookup: CDR1 DFQATT, CDR2 SNEGSKA (reference sequence).

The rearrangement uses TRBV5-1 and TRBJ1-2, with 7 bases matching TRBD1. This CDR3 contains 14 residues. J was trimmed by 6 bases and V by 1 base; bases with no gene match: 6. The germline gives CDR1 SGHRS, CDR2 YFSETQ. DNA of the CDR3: TGCGCCAGCAGCTTGACACAGGGGATCGATGGCTACACCTTC. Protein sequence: CASSLTQGIDGYTF.

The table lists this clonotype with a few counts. CDR3 nucleotides: TGCGCCAGCAGCTTGGGCCCGGACACCGGGGAGCTGTTTTTT. Encoded protein: CASSLGPDTGELFF. This sequence joins TRBV5-1 and TRBJ2-2; no definite D call. Germline CDR1 and CDR2: SGHRS and YFSETQ. V lost 0 bases and J 3 bases, leaving 6 bases between the germline ends. CDR3 size: 14 residues. The variable domain in full, completed from reference TRBV5-1 and TRBJ2-2, reads KAGVTQTPRYLIKTRGQQVTLSCSPISGHRSVSWYQQTPGQGLQFLFEYFSETQRNKGNFPGRFSGRQFSNSRSEMNVSTLELGDSALYLCASSLGPDTGELFFGEGSRLTVL.

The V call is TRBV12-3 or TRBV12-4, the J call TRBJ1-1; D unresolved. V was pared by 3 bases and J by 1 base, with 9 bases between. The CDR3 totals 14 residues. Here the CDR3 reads CASSFWHSNTEAFF. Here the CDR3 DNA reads TGTGCCAGCAGTTTCTGGCACTCGAACACTGAAGCTTTCTTT.

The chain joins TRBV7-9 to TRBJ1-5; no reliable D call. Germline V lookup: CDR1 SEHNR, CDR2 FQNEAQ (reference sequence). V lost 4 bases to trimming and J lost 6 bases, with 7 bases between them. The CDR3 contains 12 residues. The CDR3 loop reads CASSSGSQPQHF. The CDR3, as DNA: TGTGCCAGCAGCTCTGGGAGTCAGCCCCAGCATTTT.

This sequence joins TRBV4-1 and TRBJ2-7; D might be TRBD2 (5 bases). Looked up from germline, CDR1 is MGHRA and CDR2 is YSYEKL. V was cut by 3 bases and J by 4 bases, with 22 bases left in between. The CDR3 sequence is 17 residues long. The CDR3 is CASSHPGRDLRDYEQYF. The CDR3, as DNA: TGCGCCAGCAGCCACCCAGGACGGGATTTGAGAGATTACGAGCAGTACTTC.

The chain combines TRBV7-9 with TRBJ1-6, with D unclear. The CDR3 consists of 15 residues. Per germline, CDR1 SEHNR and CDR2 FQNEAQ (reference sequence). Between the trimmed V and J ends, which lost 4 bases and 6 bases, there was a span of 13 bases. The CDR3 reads CASSSGSSANSPLHF. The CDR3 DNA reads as TGTGCCAGCAGCTCCGGCTCGTCGGCTAATTCACCCCTCCACTTT.

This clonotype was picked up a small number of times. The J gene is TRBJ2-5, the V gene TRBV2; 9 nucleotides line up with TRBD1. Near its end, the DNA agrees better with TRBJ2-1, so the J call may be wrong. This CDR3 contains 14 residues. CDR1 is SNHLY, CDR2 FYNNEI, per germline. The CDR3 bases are TGTGCCAGCAGTGAGGACAGGGGATACAATGAGCAGTTCTTC. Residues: CASSEDRGYNEQFF.

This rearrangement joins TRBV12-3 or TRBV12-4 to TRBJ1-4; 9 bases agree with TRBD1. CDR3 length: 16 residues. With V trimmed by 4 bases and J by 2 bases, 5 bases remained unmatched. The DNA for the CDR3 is TGTGCCAGCAGTTCCCGGGACAGGGATACTAATGAAAAACTGTTTTTT. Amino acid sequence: CASSSRDRDTNEKLFF.

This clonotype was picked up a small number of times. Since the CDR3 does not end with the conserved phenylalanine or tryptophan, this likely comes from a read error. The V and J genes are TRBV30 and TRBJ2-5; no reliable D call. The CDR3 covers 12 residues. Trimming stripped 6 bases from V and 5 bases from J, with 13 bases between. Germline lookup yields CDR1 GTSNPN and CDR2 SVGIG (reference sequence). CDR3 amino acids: CACSPLSETQYL. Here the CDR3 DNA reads TGTGCCTGTTCTCCGCTATCGGAGACCCAGTACCTC.

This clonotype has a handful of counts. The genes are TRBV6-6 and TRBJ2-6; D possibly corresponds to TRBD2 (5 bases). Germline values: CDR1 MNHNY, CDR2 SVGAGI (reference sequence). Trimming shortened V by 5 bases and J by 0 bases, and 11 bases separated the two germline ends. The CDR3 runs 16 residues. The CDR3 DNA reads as TGTGCCAGCAGTCCGAGGGCAATCTCTGGGGCCAACGTCCTGACTTTC. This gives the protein CASSPRAISGANVLTF.

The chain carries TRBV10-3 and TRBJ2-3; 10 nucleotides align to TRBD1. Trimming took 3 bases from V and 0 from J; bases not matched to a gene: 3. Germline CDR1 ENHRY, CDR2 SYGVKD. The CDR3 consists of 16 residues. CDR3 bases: TGTGCCATCAGTGACCCGGGACAGGGGAGCACAGATACGCAGTATTTT. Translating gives CAISDPGQGSTDTQYF.

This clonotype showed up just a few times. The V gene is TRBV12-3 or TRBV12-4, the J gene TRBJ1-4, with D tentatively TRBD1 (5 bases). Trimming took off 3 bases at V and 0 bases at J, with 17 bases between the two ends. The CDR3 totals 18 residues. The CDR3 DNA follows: TGTGCCAGCAGTTTTGTTGGCGGGGCTACTGCAACTAATGAAAAACTGTTTTTT. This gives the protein CASSFVGGATATNEKLFF.

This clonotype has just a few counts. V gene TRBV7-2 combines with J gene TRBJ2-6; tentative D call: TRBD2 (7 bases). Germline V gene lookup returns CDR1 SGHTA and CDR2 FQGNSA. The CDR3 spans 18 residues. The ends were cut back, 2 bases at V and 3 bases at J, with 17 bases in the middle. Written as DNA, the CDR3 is TGTGCCAGCAGCTTATACCGGGGAGGGGGGAATGGGGCCAACGTCCTGACTTTC. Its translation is CASSLYRGGGNGANVLTF.

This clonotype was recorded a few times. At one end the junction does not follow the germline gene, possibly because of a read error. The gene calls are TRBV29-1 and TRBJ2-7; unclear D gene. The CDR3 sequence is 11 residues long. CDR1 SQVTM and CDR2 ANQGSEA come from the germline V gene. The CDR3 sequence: CSVKPNGPGHF. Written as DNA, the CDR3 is TGCAGCGTAAAACCAAACGGACCGGGTCACTTC.

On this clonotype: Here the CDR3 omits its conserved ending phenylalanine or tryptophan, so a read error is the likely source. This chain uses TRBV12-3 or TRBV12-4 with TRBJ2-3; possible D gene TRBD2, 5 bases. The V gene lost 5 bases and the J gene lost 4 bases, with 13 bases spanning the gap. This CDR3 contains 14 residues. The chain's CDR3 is CASSGSARADTQYS. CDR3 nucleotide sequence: TGTGCCAGCAGTGGGAGTGCGAGAGCAGATACGCAGTATTCC.